The 30 T cell receptor beta chains below were found in one sample sequenced in a study of Graves' ophthalmopathy and Graves' hyperthyroidism. For repertoire sequencing, the TCR beta CDR3 regions were amplified from RNA transcripts. An opening RT-PCR round employed HTBI primers and preceded a second-round multiplex PCR. TCRdb fed the multiplex PCR reads into MiXCR, producing one record per CDR3 protein. The sample consists of just over 600,000 distinct CDR3 sequences, about a fifth of them appearing once. Sequencing was done on a sample of peripheral blood. These receptor sequences come from a woman younger than 35 with stable Graves' hyperthyroidism. Some clones in this sample may be carry-over from other donors' samples.

This clonotype was observed at least ten times. The V and J genes are TRBV20-1 and TRBJ1-2; no clear D gene. The germline V gene encodes CDR1 DFQATT and CDR2 SNEGSKA (reference sequence). The CDR3 spans 11 residues. V lost 7 bases and J 5 bases, leaving 11 bases between the germline ends. The CDR3 loop reads CSVPGLYGYTF. The CDR3 DNA follows: TGCAGTGTCCCCGGGTTGTATGGCTACACCTTC.

This clonotype was found many times. The rearrangement uses TRBV19 and TRBJ2-7; 11 bases are a match to TRBD2. The CDR3 is 14 amino acids. With 9 bases clipped from V and 3 bases from J, the junction kept 7 bases outside the gene matches. Germline lookup yields CDR1 LNHDA and CDR2 SQIVND (reference sequence). The CDR3 reads CARHGTSGNYEQYF. CDR3 nucleotide sequence: TGTGCCAGACACGGGACTAGCGGCAACTACGAGCAGTACTTC.

This clonotype was observed at least ten times. The chain has TRBV28 and TRBJ1-2, with no clear D. This CDR3 region has 13 residues. V lost 5 bases and J lost 4, with 11 bases in between. CDR1 and CDR2 from the germline V gene are MDHEN and SYDVKM. This CDR3 reads CASSGGGVYGYTF. The CDR3 coding sequence is TGTGCCAGCAGTGGAGGAGGAGTCTATGGCTACACCTTC.

This clonotype was seen repeatedly, ten times or more. J is TRBJ1-1 and V is TRBV20-1; 7 bases are shared with TRBD1. Trimming at V came to 5 bases and at J to 5 bases, leaving 5 bases not matched to a gene. The CDR3 length is 12 residues. Germline CDR1 and CDR2: DFQATT and SNEGSKA (reference sequence). This CDR3 is CSAGETGTEAFF. The CDR3 coding sequence is TGCAGTGCTGGGGAGACAGGGACTGAAGCTTTCTTT.

With regard to this clonotype: A clone one base away is much larger, so this may be a read error. The conserved phenylalanine or tryptophan is not found at the CDR3 terminus, so this likely reflects a read error. The chain is built from TRBV29-1 and TRBJ2-2; no clear D. This CDR3 contains 13 residues. The V end was cut by 7 bases, the J end by 7 bases, with 16 bases between. The germline V gene has CDR1 SQVTM and CDR2 ANQGSEA. Here the CDR3 DNA reads TGCAGCGGAGTGCTTGGGCGTAGCGGGGAGCTGTTTTTG. This gives the protein CSGVLGRSGELFL.

This clonotype has a count of ten or more. The chain is built from TRBV4-1 and TRBJ1-1; D perhaps matches TRBD1 (5 bases). This CDR3 spans 16 amino acids. The V end was cut by 7 bases, the J end by 10 bases, with 28 bases between. Germline V lookup: CDR1 MGHRA, CDR2 YSYEKL. The CDR3: CASTPHAGAPAGGAFF. The CDR3 DNA follows: TGCGCCAGCACCCCTCACGCCGGGGCCCCCGCCGGTGGAGCTTTCTTT.

This clonotype was detected a few times. The chain joins TRBV20-1 to TRBJ1-3; TRBD1 is a possible D gene (5 bases). V shed 1 base and J shed 2 bases, with 9 bases lying between them. The germline V gene has CDR1 DFQATT and CDR2 SNEGSKA (reference sequence). The CDR3 extends over 14 amino acids. CDR3 amino acids: CSARGAGAGNTIYF. The DNA for the CDR3 is TGCAGTGCTAGAGGTGCGGGGGCTGGAAACACCATATATTTT.

J is TRBJ1-2 and V is TRBV7-8, with D maybe TRBD1 (6 bases). The germline V gene encodes CDR1 SGHVS and CDR2 FQNEAQ. The CDR3 contains 16 residues. Deletions cut 4 bases from V and 8 bases from J, with 23 bases between. The chain's CDR3 is CASSSRQDPSPRGYTF. The DNA for the CDR3 is TGTGCCAGCAGCTCAAGACAGGACCCTAGCCCCAGGGGCTACACCTTC. Variable domain in full (rest from reference TRBV7-8 and TRBJ1-2): GAGVSQSPRYKVAKRGQDVALRCDPISGHVSLFWYQQALGQGPEFLTYFQNEAQLDKSGLPSDRFFAERPEGSVSTLKIQRTQQEDSAVYLCASSSRQDPSPRGYTFGSGTRLTVV.

The rearrangement uses TRBV12-3 or TRBV12-4 and TRBJ2-7, with 9 bases aligning to TRBD1. The trim removed 4 bases at V and 3 bases at J, leaving 10 bases unmatched. This CDR3 has 16 amino acids. The CDR3 spells CASSSVGRDRDYEQYF. CDR3 nucleotides: TGTGCCAGCAGTTCTGTGGGCCGGGACAGGGACTACGAGCAGTACTTC.

This clonotype showed up many times. The chain recombines TRBV10-3 with TRBJ2-7, with 7 bases that match TRBD2. This CDR3 is 15 amino acids long. Unmatched junction bases numbered 9, after V lost 4 bases and J lost 3 bases. Germline V gene data show CDR1 as ENHRY and CDR2 as SYGVKD. The CDR3 reads CAISAGGGDSYEQYF. Here the CDR3 DNA reads TGTGCCATCAGTGCGGGGGGAGGAGACAGCTACGAGCAGTACTTC.

This clonotype was recorded many times. DNA of the CDR3: TGCAGTGCTCGGACTAGCGGGGTTTACGAGCAGTACTTC. Encoded protein: CSARTSGVYEQYF. The chain combines TRBV20-1 with TRBJ2-7; 12 nucleotides match TRBD2. Germline CDR1 is DFQATT and CDR2 is SNEGSKA (reference sequence). V gave up 5 bases and J gave up 4 bases; unmatched junction bases: 3. The CDR3 is 13 residues long.

The chain combines TRBV4-1 with TRBJ2-7; D is undetermined. Trimming cost V 0 bases and J 2 bases, with 5 bases left between them. The CDR3 covers 13 residues. Germline V CDR1 and CDR2: MGHRA, YSYEKL. The chain's CDR3 is CASSQDWPYEQYF. DNA for the CDR3: TGCGCCAGCAGCCAAGATTGGCCCTACGAGCAGTACTTC.

Ten or more counts support this clonotype. The chain has TRBV20-1 and TRBJ1-1; D is possibly TRBD1 (5 bases). This CDR3 contains 12 residues. CDR1 is DFQATT and CDR2 is SNEGSKA in the germline V gene (reference sequence). Trimming left V 3 bases short and J 5 bases short, with 10 bases between. Here the CDR3 DNA reads TGCAGTGCTAGTGACAGTCGGACTGAAGCTTTCTTT. It yields the protein CSASDSRTEAFF.

This clonotype was observed many times. The chain recombines TRBV10-3 with TRBJ2-7; 10 bases fit TRBD2. This CDR3 has 16 residues. V trimming: 4 bases; J trimming: 2 bases; junction bases outside the gene matches: 8. The germline V gene has CDR1 ENHRY and CDR2 SYGVKD. The CDR3 protein is CAISGLAGAPAYEQYF. DNA for the CDR3: TGTGCCATCAGTGGGCTAGCGGGGGCCCCCGCCTACGAGCAGTACTTC.

The chain recombines TRBV19 with TRBJ1-1, with TRBD1 matching 7 bases. The germline V gene encodes CDR1 LNHDA and CDR2 SQIVND (reference sequence). Trimming took 9 bases from V and 10 from J; bases not matched to a gene: 23. The CDR3 consists of 16 residues. In nucleotides, the CDR3 is TGTGCCAGCCGAGGGGGGGCCGCCCAACAGGGGAGTGTAGCTTTCTTT. This translates into CASRGGAAQQGSVAFF. Full variable domain (rest looked up from reference TRBV19 and TRBJ1-1): DGGITQSPKYLFRKEGQNVTLSCEQNLNHDAMYWYRQDPGQGLRLIYYSQIVNDFQKGDIAEGYSVSREKKESFPLTVTSAQKNPTAFYLCASRGGAAQQGSVAFFGQGTRLTVV.

This clonotype occurred many times. The J gene is TRBJ2-2, the V gene TRBV12-3 or TRBV12-4, with D possibly matching TRBD1 (5 bases). The CDR3 has 14 amino acids. The V end lost 5 bases, the J end lost 4 bases, and 11 bases lay between the germline ends. This chain's CDR3 is CASSHDSTTGELFF. CDR3 DNA: TGTGCCAGCAGTCATGACAGTACCACCGGGGAGCTGTTTTTT.

The rearrangement uses TRBV15 and TRBJ1-1; no reliable D call. V lost 3 bases and J lost 6, with 11 bases in between. Per germline, CDR1 LNHNV and CDR2 YYDKDF (reference sequence). The CDR3 runs to 13 residues. The CDR3 loop reads CATSSGSRAEAFF. CDR3 bases: TGTGCCACCAGCAGTGGTTCCCGCGCTGAAGCTTTCTTT.

This clonotype was seen many times. The chain combines TRBV28 with TRBJ2-2; D gene uncertain. V dropped 6 bases and J dropped 6 bases, with 5 bases sitting between them. From germline, CDR1 is MDHEN and CDR2 SYDVKM. There are 11 residues in the CDR3. The CDR3: CASRSAGELFF. CDR3 nucleotides: TGTGCCAGCAGAAGTGCCGGGGAGCTGTTTTTT.

There are many counts of this clonotype. The V gene is TRBV6-5, the J gene TRBJ1-1; the D gene is possibly TRBD1 (5 bases). CDR3 length: 13 residues. V was clipped by 4 bases and J by 6 bases, with 12 bases between them. Germline V gene lookup returns CDR1 MNHEY and CDR2 SVGAGI. CDR3 coding DNA: TGTGCCAGCAGTTGGGACTTTAAGGCTGAAGCTTTCTTT. The encoded protein is CASSWDFKAEAFF.

This clonotype was observed many times. V and J are TRBV2 and TRBJ2-5; D might be TRBD2 (5 bases). Germline CDR1 reads SNHLY; CDR2 reads FYNNEI. The CDR3 has 14 amino acids. Trimming removed 4 bases from V and 5 bases from J, with 14 bases in between. The CDR3: CASSVVMGEETQYF. As DNA, the CDR3 is TGTGCCAGCAGTGTTGTAATGGGAGAGGAGACCCAGTACTTC.

The DNA of the CDR3 is TGTGCCAGCAGTAACCCGGACTACTACCTCTATGGCTACACCTTC. It specifies CASSNPDYYLYGYTF. The V and J genes are TRBV6-2 or TRBV6-3 and TRBJ1-2; D call uncertain. The CDR3 has 15 amino acids. The germline gives CDR1 MNHEY, CDR2 SVGEGT. V was pared by 5 bases and J by 4 bases, with 17 bases between.

V usage is TRBV6-5 and J usage is TRBJ2-2, with D tentatively TRBD1 (6 bases). The germline V and J ends were trimmed by 0 bases and 1 base, with 9 bases remaining between them. Germline-derived CDR1 and CDR2 are MNHEY and SVGAGI. The CDR3 spans 16 residues. The CDR3 DNA is TGTGCCAGCAGTTACTCACCGGGACAGAACACCGGGGAGCTGTTTTTT. Amino acids: CASSYSPGQNTGELFF.

This clonotype was counted at least ten times. The genes are TRBV12-3 or TRBV12-4 and TRBJ1-2; 8 bases match TRBD1. The CDR3 is 16 amino acids. The ends lost 6 bases at V and 5 bases at J; junction bases unmatched: 14. This CDR3 reads CASRKDRVGPPYGYTF. In DNA, the CDR3 is TGTGCCAGCAGAAAGGACAGGGTAGGACCCCCGTATGGCTACACCTTC.

This clonotype was recorded many times. The rearrangement joins TRBV9 to TRBJ1-1; D unresolved. In germline, CDR1 is SGDLS, CDR2 YYNGEE. The length of the CDR3 is 14 residues. With 4 bases removed from V and 0 bases from J, the gap between germline ends came to 10 bases. CDR3 region: CASSLKAMNTEAFF. The CDR3 DNA follows: TGTGCCAGCAGCCTAAAGGCCATGAACACTGAAGCTTTCTTT.

The chain links TRBV11-1 to TRBJ2-3, with D possibly TRBD1 on 5 matching bases. This CDR3 region has 18 residues. V lost 6 bases to trimming and J lost 2 bases, with 24 bases between them. Per germline, CDR1 SGHAT and CDR2 FQDESV (reference sequence). The CDR3 region has the DNA TGTGCCAGCAGTTATTTTGGGGCGGTCGGATACCTCACAGATACGCAGTATTTT. This translates into CASSYFGAVGYLTDTQYF.

This clonotype was counted between two and nine times. This chain joins TRBV15 and TRBJ2-7, with 7 bases aligning to TRBD1. With 4 bases clipped from V and 2 bases from J, the junction kept 5 bases outside the gene matches. This CDR3 has 14 residues. The V gene's germline CDR1 is LNHNV and CDR2 YYDKDF (reference sequence). This CDR3 is CATSTDREPYEQYF. The CDR3 DNA reads TGTGCCACCAGCACCGACAGGGAACCCTACGAGCAGTACTTC.

This clonotype was detected many times. The chain is built from TRBV7-8 and TRBJ1-5, with TRBD1 as a possible D gene (6 bases). With 3 bases removed from V and 4 bases from J, the gap between germline ends came to 16 bases. Germline assignment: CDR1 SGHVS and CDR2 FQNEAQ. This CDR3 has 16 amino acids. Here the CDR3 DNA reads TGTGCCAGCAGCTTGGATAGACAGGACCCAAATCAGCCCCAGCATTTT. Translating it yields CASSLDRQDPNQPQHF.

This clonotype came up many times. The chain couples TRBV12-3 or TRBV12-4 to TRBJ1-2; D is ambiguous. The CDR3 has 14 amino acids. V lost 1 base and J 4 bases, leaving 10 bases between the germline ends. DNA for the CDR3: TGTGCCAGCAGTTTAGTCGACGATAGCTATGGCTACACCTTC. It yields the protein CASSLVDDSYGYTF.

This clonotype was picked up many times. The chain couples TRBV12-3 or TRBV12-4 to TRBJ1-6; D gene uncertain. The V end lost 7 bases, the J end lost 2 bases, and 15 bases lay between the germline ends. The CDR3 is made up of 16 amino acids. The CDR3 is CASTYSGSTYNSPLHF. The CDR3 DNA sequence: TGTGCCAGCACCTACTCCGGGAGCACCTATAATTCACCCCTCCACTTT.

The chain carries TRBV6-2 or TRBV6-3 and TRBJ2-7, with 11 bases lining up with TRBD1. The CDR3 contains 12 residues. Germline V gene data show CDR1 as MNHEY and CDR2 as SVGEGT. The junction had 6 bases not matched to a gene; V was cut back by 10 bases and J by 7 bases. CDR3 in amino acids: CANGQGAGEQYF. Here the CDR3 DNA reads TGTGCCAACGGACAGGGGGCTGGGGAGCAGTACTTC.